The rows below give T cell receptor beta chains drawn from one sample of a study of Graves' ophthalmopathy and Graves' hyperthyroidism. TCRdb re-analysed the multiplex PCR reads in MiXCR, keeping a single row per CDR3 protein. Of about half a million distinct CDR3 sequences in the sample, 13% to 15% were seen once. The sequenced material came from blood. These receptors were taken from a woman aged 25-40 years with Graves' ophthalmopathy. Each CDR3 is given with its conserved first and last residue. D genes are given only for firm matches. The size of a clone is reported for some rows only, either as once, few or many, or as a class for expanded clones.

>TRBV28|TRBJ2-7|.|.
CASSLSRAYRVHEQYF
TGTGCCAGCAGTCTATCTCGGGCGTACAGGGTCCACGAGCAGTACTTC
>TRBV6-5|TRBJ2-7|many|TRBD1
CASRPTGQTYEQYF
TGTGCCAGCAGACCGACGGGACAGACCTACGAGCAGTACTTC
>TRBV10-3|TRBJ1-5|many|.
CATSESNSNQPQHF
TGTGCCACCTCAGAATCTAACAGCAATCAGCCCCAGCATTTT
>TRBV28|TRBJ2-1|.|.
CASSFWGFGNEQFF
TGTGCCAGCAGTTTTTGGGGGTTTGGCAATGAGCAGTTCTTC
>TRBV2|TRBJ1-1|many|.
CASNEFGGKAFF
TGTGCCAGCAATGAATTTGGGGGTAAGGCTTTCTTT
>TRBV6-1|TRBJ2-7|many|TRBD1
CASSERQGGSYEQYF
TGTGCCAGCAGTGAGAGACAGGGGGGCTCCTACGAGCAGTACTTC
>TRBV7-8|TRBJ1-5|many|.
CASSSGSYPDQPQHF
TGTGCCAGCAGCTCAGGGTCATATCCGGATCAGCCCCAGCATTTT
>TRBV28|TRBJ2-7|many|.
CASDDSAYEQYF
TGTGCCAGCGACGACAGCGCCTACGAGCAGTACTTC
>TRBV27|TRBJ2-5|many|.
CASSPNGETQYF
TGTGCCAGCAGTCCCAATGGGGAGACCCAGTACTTC
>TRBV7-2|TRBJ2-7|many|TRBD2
CASSFSSGSNDEQYF
TGTGCCAGCAGCTTCTCTAGCGGGAGTAACGACGAGCAGTACTTC
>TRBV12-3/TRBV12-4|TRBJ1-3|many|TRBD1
CASTSPTGNTIYF
TGTGCCAGCACCTCCCCGACAGGGAACACCATATATTTT
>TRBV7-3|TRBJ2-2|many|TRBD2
CASSLMGASGSAGELFF
TGTGCCAGCAGCTTAATGGGCGCTAGCGGGAGTGCCGGGGAGCTGTTTTTT
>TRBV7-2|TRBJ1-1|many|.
CASSLKRFANTEAFF
TGTGCCAGCAGCTTAAAGCGGTTCGCGAACACTGAAGCTTTCTTT
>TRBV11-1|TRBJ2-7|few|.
CASSLAGHSFEQYF
TGTGCCAGCAGCTTAGCGGGACATTCCTTCGAGCAGTACTTC
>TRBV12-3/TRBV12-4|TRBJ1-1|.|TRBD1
CASRGDRGVNTEAFF
TGTGCCAGCAGAGGGGACAGGGGGGTGAACACTGAAGCTTTCTTT
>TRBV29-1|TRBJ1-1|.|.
CSVGSMNTEAFF
TGCAGCGTGGGGTCCATGAACACTGAAGCTTTCTTT
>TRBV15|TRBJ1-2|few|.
CATSSDPGGYGYTF
TGTGCCACCAGCAGTGACCCGGGGGGCTATGGCTACACCTTC
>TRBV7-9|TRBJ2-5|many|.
CASSSTLVAQETQYF
TGTGCCAGCAGCTCTACCCTGGTAGCCCAAGAGACCCAGTACTTC
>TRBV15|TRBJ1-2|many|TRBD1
CATSRDLMTGEGYTF
TGTGCCACCAGCAGAGATCTTATGACAGGGGAGGGCTACACCTTC
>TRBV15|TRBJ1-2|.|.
CATSREGGGRYGYTF
TGTGCCACCAGCAGGGAGGGGGGTGGGCGGTATGGCTACACCTTC
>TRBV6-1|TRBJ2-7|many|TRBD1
CASSGDRFSYEQYF
TGTGCCAGCAGTGGGGACAGGTTCTCCTACGAGCAGTACTTC
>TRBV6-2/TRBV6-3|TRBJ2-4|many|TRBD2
CASSPSGLAGGNLAKNIQYF
TGTGCCAGCAGTCCCTCAGGACTAGCGGGAGGGAACTTAGCCAAAAACATTCAGTACTTC
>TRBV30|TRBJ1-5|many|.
CAWSVSRGRAWPQHF
TGTGCCTGGAGTGTCAGCAGGGGCCGCGCATGGCCCCAGCATTTT
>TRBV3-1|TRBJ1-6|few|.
CASNPGANSPLHF
TGTGCCAGCAATCCAGGGGCCAATTCACCCCTCCACTTT
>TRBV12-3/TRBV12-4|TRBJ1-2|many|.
CASSVTDRYGYTF
TGTGCCAGCAGTGTGACAGATCGGTATGGCTACACCTTC
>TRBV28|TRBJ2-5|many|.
CASGAAGVETQYF
TGTGCCAGCGGAGCGGCAGGGGTGGAGACCCAGTACTTC
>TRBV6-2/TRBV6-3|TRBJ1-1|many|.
CASRLTGMDTEAFF
TGTGCCAGCAGACTCACAGGGATGGACACTGAAGCTTTCTTT
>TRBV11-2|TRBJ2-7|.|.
CASSLPLPDSLAYEQYF
TGTGCCAGCAGCCTCCCGCTGCCGGACTCTCTAGCTTACGAGCAGTACTTC
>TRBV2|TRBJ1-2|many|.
CASSADTTNYGYTF
TGTGCCAGCTCCGCGGACACCACTAACTATGGCTACACCTTC
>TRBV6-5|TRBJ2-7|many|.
CASSYLTGQGEQYF
TGTGCCAGCAGTTACTTGACTGGCCAGGGAGAGCAGTACTTC
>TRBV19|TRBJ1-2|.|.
CASSPTGSGGYGYTF
TGTGCCAGTAGTCCGACAGGCTCCGGGGGATATGGCTACACCTTC
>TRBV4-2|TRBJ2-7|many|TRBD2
CASSQDLAGSYEQYF
TGTGCCAGCAGCCAAGATCTAGCGGGCTCCTACGAGCAGTACTTC
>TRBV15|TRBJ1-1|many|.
CATSRDPSGYWKNTEAFF
TGTGCCACCAGCAGGGACCCGTCGGGTTATTGGAAAAACACTGAAGCTTTCTTT
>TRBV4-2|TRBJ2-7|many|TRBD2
CASSQDSAGVPYEQYF
TGTGCCAGCAGCCAAGATTCAGCGGGAGTCCCCTACGAGCAGTACTTC
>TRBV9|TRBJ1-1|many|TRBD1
CASSVGGGTAFF
TGTGCCAGCAGCGTAGGAGGGGGCACGGCTTTCTTT
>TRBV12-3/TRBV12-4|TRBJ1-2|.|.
CASSYRSYGYTF
TGTGCCAGCAGTTATAGATCCTATGGCTACACCTTC
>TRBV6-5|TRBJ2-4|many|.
CASSYSTGTKNIQYF
TGTGCCAGCAGTTACTCGACGGGGACCAAAAACATTCAGTACTTC
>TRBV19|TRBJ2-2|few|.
CASRPGVWAGELFF
TGTGCCAGTAGACCAGGGGTGTGGGCCGGGGAGCTGTTTTTT
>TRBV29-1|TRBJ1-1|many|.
CSVGTEMNTEAFF
TGCAGCGTTGGTACAGAGATGAACACTGAAGCTTTCTTT
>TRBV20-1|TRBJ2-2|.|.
CSARRTVTGELFF
TGCAGTGCTAGGCGGACTGTCACCGGGGAGCTGTTTTTT
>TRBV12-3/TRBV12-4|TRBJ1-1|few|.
CASLGGHQNTEAFF
TGTGCCAGCCTAGGGGGACACCAGAACACTGAAGCTTTCTTT
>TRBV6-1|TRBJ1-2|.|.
CASKPEVANYGYTF
TGTGCCAGCAAACCAGAGGTAGCTAACTATGGCTACACCTTC
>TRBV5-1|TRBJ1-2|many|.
CASSLAMPGMDDGYTF
TGCGCCAGCAGCTTGGCTATGCCGGGCATGGATGATGGCTACACCTTC
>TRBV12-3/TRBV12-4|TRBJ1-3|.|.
CASSLEEGSSGNTIYF
TGTGCCAGCAGTTTAGAGGAGGGATCCTCTGGAAACACCATATATTTT
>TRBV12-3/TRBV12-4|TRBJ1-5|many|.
CASSFQIYQPQHF
TGTGCCAGCAGTTTCCAGATTTATCAGCCCCAGCATTTT
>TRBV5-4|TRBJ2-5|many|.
CASSSPRIEETQYF
TGTGCCAGCAGCTCCCCACGGATTGAGGAGACCCAGTACTTC
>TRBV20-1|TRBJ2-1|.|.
CSARGGGLSSYNEQFF
TGCAGTGCTAGAGGGGGGGGCCTGAGCTCCTACAATGAGCAGTTCTTC